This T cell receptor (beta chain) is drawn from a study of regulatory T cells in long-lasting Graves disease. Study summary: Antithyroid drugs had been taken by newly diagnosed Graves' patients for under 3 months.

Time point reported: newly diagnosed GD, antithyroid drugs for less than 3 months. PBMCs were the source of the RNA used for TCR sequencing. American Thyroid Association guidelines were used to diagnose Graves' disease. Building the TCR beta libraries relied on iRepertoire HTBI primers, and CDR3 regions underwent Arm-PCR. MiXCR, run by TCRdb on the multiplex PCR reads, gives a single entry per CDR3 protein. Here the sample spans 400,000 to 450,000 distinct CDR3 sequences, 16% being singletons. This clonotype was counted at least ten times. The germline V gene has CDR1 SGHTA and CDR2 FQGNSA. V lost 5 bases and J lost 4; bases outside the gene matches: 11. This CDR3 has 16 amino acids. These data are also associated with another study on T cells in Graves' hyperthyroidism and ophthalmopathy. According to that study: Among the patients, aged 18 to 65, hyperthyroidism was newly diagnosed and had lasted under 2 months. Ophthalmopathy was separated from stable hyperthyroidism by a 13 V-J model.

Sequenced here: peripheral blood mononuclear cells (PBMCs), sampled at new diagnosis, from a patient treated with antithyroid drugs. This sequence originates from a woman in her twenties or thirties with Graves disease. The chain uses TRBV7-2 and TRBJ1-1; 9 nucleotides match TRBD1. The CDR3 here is CASSPRYRGPGTEAFF. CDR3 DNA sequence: TGTGCCAGCAGCCCTAGGTACAGGGGGCCTGGCACTGAAGCTTTCTTT.